This note documents a single T cell receptor (beta chain) sequence. This clonotype occurred a few times. Which antigen it targets is not known. The sample holds no much larger clone one base away, and base qualities are not on file. Moderately to severely active disease, a Clinical Activity Score of at least 3, a NOSPECS grade of at least 4, and a duration under 3 months were present in ophthalmopathy patients. The study excluded patients with uncontrolled infections, other autoimmune diseases, pregnancy or lactation. Diagnoses were established on the basis of clinical symptoms, serum thyroxine and TRAb, thyroid ultrasound, and orbital computed tomography. PBMCs were isolated from about 10 ml of fresh peripheral blood by Ficoll-Paque density gradient centrifugation. Total RNA was extracted using Trizol reagent, and RNA quality was assessed on an Agilent 2100 Bioanalyzer. The TCR beta CDR3 regions were amplified from the RNA transcripts. A first-round RT-PCR of the TCR CDR3 used the HTBI primer set with the Qiagen OneStep RT-PCR kit. A second multiplex PCR round built the libraries, followed by size selection and purification. The libraries were sequenced on an Illumina HiSeq2000 using paired-end 100 bp reads. In the paper's pipeline: SOAPnuke was used to process the raw data, removing reads that contained adapters or uncalled bases, had a mean Phred below 15, or lacked an exact match to the constant primer or identifier. COPE v1.2.5 was used to merge high-quality paired reads, and clonotypes were defined as unique nucleotide sequences. MiTCR v1.1 was used to align clonotypes to the IMGT TRBV, TRBD and TRBJ reference segments. The analysis was restricted to V-J combinations with a frequency above 0.0001, which together covered roughly 99% of the repertoires. The TCS score was defined as F50 (clonal expansion) divided by E x V (chaos), with BLOSUM62-based TCRdist calculated between CDR3 peptides within each V-J. Welch's t-statistics and random forest reduced roughly 500 V-J features to 10 to 15, which were used in a naive Bayes classifier (R e1071). Using fastp at Q25 and MiXCR, TCRdb reprocessed the public reads and kept productive beta chains. Each entry is one CDR3 protein sequence, shown with its most common DNA and genes. These V and J calls are TCRdb output, not the study's own analysis. This sample is represented by approximately 350,000 distinct CDR3 sequences; 13% to 15% of them were singletons. In total, the top ten clones hold under 25% of the sample.

The sample originates from a study of T cells in Graves' hyperthyroidism and ophthalmopathy (dated by TCRdb to between 2017 and 2020). Concerning the study at large: Peripheral blood samples were taken at the time of initial diagnosis, prior to any treatment. A discovery cohort of about a hundred patients, roughly 45 with Graves' ophthalmopathy and approximately 60 with stable Graves' hyperthyroidism, was used to find distinguishing TCR V-J signatures. Prospective prediction of ophthalmopathy was tested in an independent validation cohort consisting of roughly 19 hyperthyroidism patients and some 16 patients who later progressed to ophthalmopathy. The approximately 90 discovery patients were randomly split 7:3 into training and test sets. Thyroid tissue and blood T-cell repertoires from over 5 Graves' hyperthyroidism patients were also compared in the study. Following sampling, methimazole starting at 30 mg daily was given to hyperthyroidism patients, and high-dose intravenous methylprednisolone was given to ophthalmopathy patients. The paper describes TCR Vbeta CDR3 sequencing of about 140 peripheral blood samples, made up of 43 ophthalmopathy patients, approximately 73 hyperthyroidism patients and around 17 progressor patients.

What the work shows at the level of the full study, not this receptor alone: In validation, the model predicted progression to ophthalmopathy with over 65% sensitivity and about 72% specificity, a median of 6.5 months before onset. In cross-validation, a model built on a 13 V-J signature told ophthalmopathy apart from stable hyperthyroidism with approximately 91% sensitivity and approximately 81% specificity, and in testing the same model reached 80%/75%. Most expanded thyroid clonotypes (frequency above 0.001) were also detected in blood, a finding suggesting that blood repertoires may reflect thyroid immune responses. No statistical method was used to fix the sample size in advance, and group allocation was not hidden from the investigators.

Sequencing was done on a sample of blood. The TCR comes from a woman aged 60-75 years with Graves' ophthalmopathy.

CDR3 reads: CASSQVSGPYSNQPQHF. The DNA sequence follows: TGCGCCAGCAGCCAAGTGTCAGGTCCGTATAGCAATCAGCCCCAGCATTTT. The sequence links TRBV4-1 to TRBJ1-5; no D gene can be assigned with confidence. The CDR3 contains 17 residues, cysteine and phenylalanine counted. Only the CDR3 part of the read is kept: 51 bases, read in frame from the first base. The trim is 1 base for V and 0 bases for J, with a gap of 13 bases between the germline ends. The germline V gene encodes CDR1 MGHRA and CDR2 YSYEKL.